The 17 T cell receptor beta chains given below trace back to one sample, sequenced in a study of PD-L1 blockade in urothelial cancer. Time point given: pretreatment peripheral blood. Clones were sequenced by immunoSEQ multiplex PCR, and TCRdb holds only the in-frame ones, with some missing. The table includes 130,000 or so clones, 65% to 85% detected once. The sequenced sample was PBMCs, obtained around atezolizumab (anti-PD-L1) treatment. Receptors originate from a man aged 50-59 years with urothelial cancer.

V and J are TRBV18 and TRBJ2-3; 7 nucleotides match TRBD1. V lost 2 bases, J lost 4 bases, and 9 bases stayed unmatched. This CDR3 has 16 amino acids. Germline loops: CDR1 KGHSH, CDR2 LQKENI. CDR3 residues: CASSPNQGGLADTQYF. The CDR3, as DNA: TGTGCCAGCTCACCAAACCAAGGGGGCCTGGCAGATACGCAGTATTTT. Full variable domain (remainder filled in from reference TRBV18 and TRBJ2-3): NAGVMQNPRHLVRRRGQEARLRCSPMKGHSHVYWYRQLPEEGLKFMVYLQKENIIDESGMPKERFSAEFPKEGPSILRIQQVVRGDSAAYFCASSPNQGGLADTQYFGPGTRLTVL.

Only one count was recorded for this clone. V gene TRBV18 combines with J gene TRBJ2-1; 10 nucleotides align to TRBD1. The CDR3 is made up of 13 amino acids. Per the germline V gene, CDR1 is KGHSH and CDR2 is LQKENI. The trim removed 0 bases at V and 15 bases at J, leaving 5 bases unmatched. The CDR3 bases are TGTGCCAGCTCACCACCGGGACAGGGGTCGGGGTTCTTC. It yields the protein CASSPPGQGSGFF.

Here the CDR3 reads CASSLELVTDTQYF. CDR3 DNA: TGCGCCAGCAGCCTGGAGTTGGTTACAGATACGCAGTATTTT. This rearrangement joins TRBV4-1 to TRBJ2-3, with D hard to call. Trimming left V 4 bases short and J 3 bases short, with 11 bases between. Germline lookup yields CDR1 MGHRA and CDR2 YSYEKL. CDR3 length: 14 amino acids.

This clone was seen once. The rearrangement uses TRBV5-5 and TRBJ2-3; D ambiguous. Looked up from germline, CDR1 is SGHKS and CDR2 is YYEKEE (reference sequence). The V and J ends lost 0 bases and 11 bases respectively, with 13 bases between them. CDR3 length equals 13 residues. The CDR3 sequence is CASSLVPVHRQYF. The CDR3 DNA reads TGTGCCAGCAGCTTGGTTCCGGTTCATAGGCAGTATTTT.

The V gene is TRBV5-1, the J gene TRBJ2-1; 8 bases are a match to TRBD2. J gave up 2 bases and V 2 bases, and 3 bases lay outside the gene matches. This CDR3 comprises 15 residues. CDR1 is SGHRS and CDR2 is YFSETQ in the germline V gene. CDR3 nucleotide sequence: TGCGCCAGCAGCTTAGGACTAGCCCCCTACAATGAGCAGTTCTTC. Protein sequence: CASSLGLAPYNEQFF. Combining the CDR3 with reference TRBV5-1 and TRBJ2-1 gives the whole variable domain KAGVTQTPRYLIKTRGQQVTLSCSPISGHRSVSWYQQTPGQGLQFLFEYFSETQRNKGNFPGRFSGRQFSNSRSEMNVSTLELGDSALYLCASSLGLAPYNEQFFGPGTRLTVL.

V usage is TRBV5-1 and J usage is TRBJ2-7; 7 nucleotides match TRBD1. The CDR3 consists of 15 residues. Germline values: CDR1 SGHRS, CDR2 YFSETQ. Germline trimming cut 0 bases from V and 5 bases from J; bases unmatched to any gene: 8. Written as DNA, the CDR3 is TGCGCCAGCAGCTTGGACAGGGGTATTGGGAACGAGCAGTACTTC. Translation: CASSLDRGIGNEQYF. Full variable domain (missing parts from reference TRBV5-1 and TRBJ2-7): KAGVTQTPRYLIKTRGQQVTLSCSPISGHRSVSWYQQTPGQGLQFLFEYFSETQRNKGNFPGRFSGRQFSNSRSEMNVSTLELGDSALYLCASSLDRGIGNEQYFGPGTRLTVT.

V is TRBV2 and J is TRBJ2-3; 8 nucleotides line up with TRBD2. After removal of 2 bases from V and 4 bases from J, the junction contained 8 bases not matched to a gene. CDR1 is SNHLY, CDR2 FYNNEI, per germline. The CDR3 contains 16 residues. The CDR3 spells CASSEFGAGGPDTQYF. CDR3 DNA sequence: TGTGCCAGCAGTGAATTTGGCGCGGGAGGTCCAGATACGCAGTATTTT. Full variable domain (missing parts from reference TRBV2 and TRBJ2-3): EPEVTQTPSHQVTQMGQEVILRCVPISNHLYFYWYRQILGQKVEFLVSFYNNEISEKSEIFDDQFSVERPDGSNFTLKIRSTKLEDSAMYFCASSEFGAGGPDTQYFGPGTRLTVL.

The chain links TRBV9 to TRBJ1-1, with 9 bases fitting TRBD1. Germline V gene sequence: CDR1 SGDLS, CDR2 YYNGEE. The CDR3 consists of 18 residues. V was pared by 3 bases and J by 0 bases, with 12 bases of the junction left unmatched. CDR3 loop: CASSAILGQGIMNTEAFF. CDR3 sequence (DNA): TGTGCCAGCAGCGCCATCCTGGGACAGGGCATCATGAACACTGAAGCTTTCTTT.

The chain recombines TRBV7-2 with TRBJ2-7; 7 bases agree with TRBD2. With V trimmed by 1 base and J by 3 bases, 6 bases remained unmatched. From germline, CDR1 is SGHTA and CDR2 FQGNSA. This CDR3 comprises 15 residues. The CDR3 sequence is CASSLVAGDHYEQYF. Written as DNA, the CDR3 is TGTGCCAGCAGCTTAGTTGCGGGAGACCACTACGAGCAGTACTTC.

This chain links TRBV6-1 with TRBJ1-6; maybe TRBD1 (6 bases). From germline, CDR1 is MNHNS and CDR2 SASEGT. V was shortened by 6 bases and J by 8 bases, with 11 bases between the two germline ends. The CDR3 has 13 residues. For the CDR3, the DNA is TGTGCCAGCAGACAGGGTAACGATTCACCCCTCCACTTT. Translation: CASRQGNDSPLHF.

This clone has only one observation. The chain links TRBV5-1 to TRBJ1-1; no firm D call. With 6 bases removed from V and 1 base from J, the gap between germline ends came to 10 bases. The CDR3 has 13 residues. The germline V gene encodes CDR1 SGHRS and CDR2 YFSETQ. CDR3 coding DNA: TGCGCCAGCAAAGCCGACTGGAACACTGAAGCTTTCTTT. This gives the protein CASKADWNTEAFF.

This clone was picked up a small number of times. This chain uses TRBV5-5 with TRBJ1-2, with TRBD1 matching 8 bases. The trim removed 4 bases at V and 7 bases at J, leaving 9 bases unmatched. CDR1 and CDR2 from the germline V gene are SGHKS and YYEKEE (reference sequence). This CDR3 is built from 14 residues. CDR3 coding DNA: TGTGCCAGCAGCCGCCTCCAGGGGGCGCCTGGCTACACCTTC. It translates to CASSRLQGAPGYTF.

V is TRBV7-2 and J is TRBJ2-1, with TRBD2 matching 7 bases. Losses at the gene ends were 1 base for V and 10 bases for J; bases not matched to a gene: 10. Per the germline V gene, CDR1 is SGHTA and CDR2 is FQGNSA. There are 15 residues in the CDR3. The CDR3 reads CASSLGWTRGEEQFF. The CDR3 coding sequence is TGTGCCAGCAGCTTAGGTTGGACTAGGGGCGAGGAGCAGTTCTTC.

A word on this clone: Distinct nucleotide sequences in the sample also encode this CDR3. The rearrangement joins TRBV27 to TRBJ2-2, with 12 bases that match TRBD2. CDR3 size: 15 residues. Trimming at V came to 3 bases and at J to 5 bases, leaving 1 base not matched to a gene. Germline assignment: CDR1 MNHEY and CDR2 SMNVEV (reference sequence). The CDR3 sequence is CASSFGTSGTGELFF. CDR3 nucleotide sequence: TGTGCCAGCAGTTTCGGGACTAGCGGGACCGGGGAGCTGTTTTTT.

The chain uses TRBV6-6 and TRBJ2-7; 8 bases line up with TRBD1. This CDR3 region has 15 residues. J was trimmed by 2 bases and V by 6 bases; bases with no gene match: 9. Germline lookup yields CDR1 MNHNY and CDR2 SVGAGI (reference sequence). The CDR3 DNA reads TGTGCCAGCAGACATAGACAGGGGACAACCTACGAGCAGTACTTC. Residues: CASRHRQGTTYEQYF.

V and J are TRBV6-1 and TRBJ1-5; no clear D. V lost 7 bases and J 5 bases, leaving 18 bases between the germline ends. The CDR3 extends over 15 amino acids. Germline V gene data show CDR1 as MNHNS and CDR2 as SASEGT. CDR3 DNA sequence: TGTGCCAGCACTTCCCGCGGGGATTTGGATCAGCCCCAGCATTTT. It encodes CASTSRGDLDQPQHF.

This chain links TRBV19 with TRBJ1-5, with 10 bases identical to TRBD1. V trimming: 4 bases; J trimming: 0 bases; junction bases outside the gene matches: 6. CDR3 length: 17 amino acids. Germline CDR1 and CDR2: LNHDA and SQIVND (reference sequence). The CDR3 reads CASSRGTGAYSNQPQHF. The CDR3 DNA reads TGTGCCAGTAGTAGGGGGACAGGGGCATATAGCAATCAGCCCCAGCATTTT.